This T cell receptor beta chain was documented in a study of beta chain features in type 1 diabetes. Study-level results: Type 1 diabetes patients showed a moderate but significant shortening of TCRB CDR3s in all four CD4+ subsets. In these data, an HLA type influence on TCRB rearrangement remained unresolved.

Expressed TCRB transcripts were sequenced because the entire RNA isolate underwent reverse transcription. The data were produced by immunoSEQ multiplex PCR, yet TCRdb's version contains in-frame clones alone and is incomplete. The data show some 350,000 clones, with 13% seen just once and roughly 0.015% held by the top ten. Remarks on this clone: Its antigen is unidentified.

What was sequenced was naive CD4+ T cells from blood. The receptor was isolated from a woman aged 18-29 years with type 1 diabetes.

The CDR3 DNA sequence: TGTGCCAGCAGAGAGAGGGCTGAAGCTTTCTTT. As protein: CASRERAEAFF. The chain links TRBV27 to TRBJ1-1; D call uncertain. V was pared by 6 bases and J by 6 bases, with 8 bases between. The CDR3 spans 11 residues. Per the germline V gene, CDR1 is MNHEY and CDR2 is SMNVEV (reference sequence).